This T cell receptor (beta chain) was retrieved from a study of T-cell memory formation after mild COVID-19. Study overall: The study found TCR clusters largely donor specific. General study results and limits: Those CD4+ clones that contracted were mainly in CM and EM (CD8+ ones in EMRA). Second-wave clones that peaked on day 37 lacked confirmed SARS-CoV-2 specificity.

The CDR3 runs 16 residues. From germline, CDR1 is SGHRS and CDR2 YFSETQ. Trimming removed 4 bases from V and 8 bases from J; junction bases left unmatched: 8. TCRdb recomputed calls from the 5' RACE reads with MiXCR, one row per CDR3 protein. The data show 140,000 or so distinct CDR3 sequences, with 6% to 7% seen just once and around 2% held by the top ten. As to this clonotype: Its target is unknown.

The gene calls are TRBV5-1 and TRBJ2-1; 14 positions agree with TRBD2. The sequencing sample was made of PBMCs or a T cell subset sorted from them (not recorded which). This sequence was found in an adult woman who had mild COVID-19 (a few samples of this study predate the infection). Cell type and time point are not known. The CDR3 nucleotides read TGCGCCAGCAGCCCCCCGACTAGCGGGGGGGCCCATGAGCAGTTCTTC. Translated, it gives CASSPPTSGGAHEQFF.